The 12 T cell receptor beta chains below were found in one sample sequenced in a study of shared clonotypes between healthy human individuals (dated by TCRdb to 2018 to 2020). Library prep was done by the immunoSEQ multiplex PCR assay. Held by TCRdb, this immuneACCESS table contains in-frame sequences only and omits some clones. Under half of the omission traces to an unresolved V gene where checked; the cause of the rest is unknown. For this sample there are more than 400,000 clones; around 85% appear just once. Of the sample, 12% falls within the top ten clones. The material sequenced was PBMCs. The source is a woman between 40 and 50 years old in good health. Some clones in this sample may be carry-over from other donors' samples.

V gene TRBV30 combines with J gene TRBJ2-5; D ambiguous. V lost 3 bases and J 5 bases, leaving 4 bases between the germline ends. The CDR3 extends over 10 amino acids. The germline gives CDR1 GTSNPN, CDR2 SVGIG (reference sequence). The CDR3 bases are TGTGCCTGGAGGAGGGAGACCCAGTACTTC. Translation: CAWRRETQYF.

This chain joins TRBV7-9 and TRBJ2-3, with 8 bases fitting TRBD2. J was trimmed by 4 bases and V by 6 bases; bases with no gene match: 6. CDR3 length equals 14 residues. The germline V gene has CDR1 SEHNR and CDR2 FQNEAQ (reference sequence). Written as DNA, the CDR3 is TGTGCCAGCAGTTACGCGGGGGGCGCAGATACGCAGTATTTT. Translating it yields CASSYAGGADTQYF.

DNA for the CDR3: TGTGCCAGCAGTGCCCAGACCTCTGGGGCCAACGTCCTGACTTTC. Translated, it gives CASSAQTSGANVLTF. The chain has TRBV6-1 and TRBJ2-6; D unclear. Germline V CDR1 and CDR2: MNHNS, SASEGT. V was shortened by 4 bases and J by 0 bases, with 7 bases between the two germline ends. The CDR3 totals 15 residues.

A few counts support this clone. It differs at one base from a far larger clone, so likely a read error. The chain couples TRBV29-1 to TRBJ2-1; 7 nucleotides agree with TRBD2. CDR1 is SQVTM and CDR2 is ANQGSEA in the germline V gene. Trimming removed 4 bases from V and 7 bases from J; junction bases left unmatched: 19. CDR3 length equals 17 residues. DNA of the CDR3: TGCAGCGTTGTCAATCCTTACACGCCGGGAGGCCCGAATGAGCAGTTCTTC. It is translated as CSVVNPYTPGGPNEQFF.

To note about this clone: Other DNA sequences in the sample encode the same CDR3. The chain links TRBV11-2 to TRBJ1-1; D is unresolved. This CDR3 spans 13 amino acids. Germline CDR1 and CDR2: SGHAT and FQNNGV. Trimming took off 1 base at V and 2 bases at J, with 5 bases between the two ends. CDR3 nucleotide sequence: TGTGCCAGCAGCTTAGGTCGCAACACTGAAGCTTTCTTT. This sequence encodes CASSLGRNTEAFF.

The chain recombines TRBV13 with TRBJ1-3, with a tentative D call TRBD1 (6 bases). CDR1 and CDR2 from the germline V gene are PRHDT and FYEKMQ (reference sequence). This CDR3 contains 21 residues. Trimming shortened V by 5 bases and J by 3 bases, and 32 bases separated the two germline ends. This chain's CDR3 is CASSLLHRDTRTGYDGNTIYF. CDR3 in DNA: TGTGCCAGCAGCCTACTGCACCGGGACACTCGAACAGGGTACGATGGAAACACCATATATTTT.

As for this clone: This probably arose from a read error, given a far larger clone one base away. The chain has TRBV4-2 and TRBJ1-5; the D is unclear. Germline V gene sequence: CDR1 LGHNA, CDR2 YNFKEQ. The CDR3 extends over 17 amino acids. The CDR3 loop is CARSLSESLGSNQPQHF. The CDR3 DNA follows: TGTGCCAGAAGCCTGTCGGAGTCTCTTGGTAGCAATCAGCCCCAGCATTTT.

CDR3 in DNA: TGTGCCAGCAGTTCCCAGACTTTACTAGCGAGCTCCTACAATGAGCAGTTCTTC. It encodes CASSSQTLLASSYNEQFF. This chain uses TRBV28 with TRBJ2-1; 7 bases line up with TRBD2. Germline assignment: CDR1 MDHEN and CDR2 SYDVKM. V trimming: 4 bases; J trimming: 0 bases; junction bases outside the gene matches: 12. This CDR3 is 18 amino acids long.

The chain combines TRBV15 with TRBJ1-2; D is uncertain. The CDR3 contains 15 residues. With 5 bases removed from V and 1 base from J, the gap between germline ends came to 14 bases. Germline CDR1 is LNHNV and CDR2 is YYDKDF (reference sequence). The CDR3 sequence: CATSVGSRLNYGYTF. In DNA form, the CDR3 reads TGTGCCACCAGCGTCGGATCAAGACTTAACTATGGCTACACCTTC.

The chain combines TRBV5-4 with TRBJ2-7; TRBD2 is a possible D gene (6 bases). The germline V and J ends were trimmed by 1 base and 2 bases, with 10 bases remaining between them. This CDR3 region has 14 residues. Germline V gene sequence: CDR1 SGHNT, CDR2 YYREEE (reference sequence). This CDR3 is CASSLRGGTYEQYF. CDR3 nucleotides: TGTGCCAGCAGCTTGAGGGGCGGGACCTACGAGCAGTACTTC.

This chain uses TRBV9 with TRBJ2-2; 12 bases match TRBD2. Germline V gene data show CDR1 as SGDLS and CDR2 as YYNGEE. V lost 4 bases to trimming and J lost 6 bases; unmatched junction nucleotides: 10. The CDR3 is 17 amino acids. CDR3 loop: CASSSPLAGGPAGELFF. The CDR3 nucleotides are TGTGCCAGCAGCTCCCCTCTAGCGGGAGGGCCTGCCGGGGAGCTGTTTTTT.

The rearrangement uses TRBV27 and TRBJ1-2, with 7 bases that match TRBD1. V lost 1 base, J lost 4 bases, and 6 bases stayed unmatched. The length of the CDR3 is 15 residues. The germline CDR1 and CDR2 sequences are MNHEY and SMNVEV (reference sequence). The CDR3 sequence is CASSLFQGGSYGYTF. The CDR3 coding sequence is TGTGCCAGCAGTTTATTCCAAGGGGGCTCCTATGGCTACACCTTC.